The 32 T cell receptor beta chains listed next were all sequenced from one sample in a study of CD8+ T cells in alopecia areata. Extraction of RNA preceded its reverse transcription into cDNA, which served as the sequencing template. Method: immunoSEQ multiplex PCR; TCRdb's copy keeps in-frame clones and lacks some. This repertoire shows roughly 180,000 clones, about 48% found once; its top ten account for less than 14%. Regarding treatment: oral pan-JAK inhibitor, 5-10 mg twice daily. Material: CD8+ T cells sorted from blood, obtained at week 24, from a patient treated with tofacitinib. These receptors originate from a human donor with alopecia areata.

This clone has just one count. At one boundary the junction diverges from the germline segment, which might be a read error. This sequence joins TRBV5-6 and TRBJ1-4; D gene unclear. Germline lookup yields CDR1 SGHDT and CDR2 YYEEEE. The length of the CDR3 is 14 residues. The CDR3 nucleotides read TGTGCCAGCAGCTTGGCTGCAACTAATGGAAAACTGTTTTTT. Protein product: CASSLAATNGKLFF.

V is TRBV2 and J is TRBJ2-1; 10 nucleotides align to TRBD2. The CDR3 contains 16 residues. Germline CDR1 SNHLY, CDR2 FYNNEI. V trimming: 1 base; J trimming: 5 bases; junction bases outside the gene matches: 5. The CDR3 here is CASSEGGGLADNEQFF. As DNA, the CDR3 is TGTGCCAGCAGTGAAGGAGGAGGACTAGCGGACAATGAGCAGTTCTTC.

About this clone itself: The identical CDR3 is also encoded by other nucleotide sequences in the sample. The chain recombines TRBV29-1 with TRBJ1-2; no reliable D call. The CDR3 spans 12 residues. CDR1 and CDR2 from the germline V gene are SQVTM and ANQGSEA. With 3 bases removed from V and 4 bases from J, the gap between germline ends came to 9 bases. The CDR3 loop reads CSVEGGGYGYTF. The CDR3 DNA reads TGCAGCGTTGAGGGCGGCGGCTATGGCTACACCTTC.

The chain couples TRBV5-5 to TRBJ2-3; 8 bases are a match to TRBD1. Trimming at V came to 6 bases and at J to 4 bases, leaving 7 bases not matched to a gene. Germline lookup yields CDR1 SGHKS and CDR2 YYEKEE (reference sequence). This CDR3 has 14 residues. CDR3 in amino acids: CASNPGQGADTQYF. CDR3 DNA sequence: TGTGCCAGCAACCCCGGACAGGGAGCAGATACGCAGTATTTT.

In regard to this clone: Distinct nucleotide sequences in the sample also encode this CDR3. This chain uses TRBV13 with TRBJ1-1; no clear D gene. V lost 0 bases to trimming and J lost 1 base, with 6 bases between them. From germline, CDR1 is PRHDT and CDR2 FYEKMQ (reference sequence). This CDR3 is built from 14 residues. CDR3 amino acids: CASSLGAGNTEAFF. In nucleotides, the CDR3 is TGTGCCAGCAGCTTAGGTGCGGGGAACACTGAAGCTTTCTTT.

J is TRBJ1-4 and V is TRBV11-2; weak D call: TRBD1 (5 bases). V lost 3 bases and J 0 bases, leaving 5 bases between the germline ends. The CDR3 covers 14 residues. Looked up from germline, CDR1 is SGHAT and CDR2 is FQNNGV. As DNA, the CDR3 is TGTGCCAGCAGCTTCAGGGCAACTAATGAAAAACTGTTTTTT. The encoded protein is CASSFRATNEKLFF.

The V and J genes are TRBV4-3 and TRBJ1-1; D uncertain. The CDR3 contains 14 residues. The V gene lost 1 base and the J gene lost 8 bases, with 14 bases spanning the gap. Germline CDR1 is LGHNA and CDR2 is YSLEER. The CDR3 coding sequence is TGCGCCAGCAGCCAAGTCAAGGAGGACCTCGAAGCTTTCTTT. Encoded protein: CASSQVKEDLEAFF.

This clone has more than one count but fewer than ten. The rearrangement links TRBV7-9 to TRBJ2-7; a possible D gene is TRBD1 (6 bases). CDR1 and CDR2 from the germline V gene are SEHNR and FQNEAQ (reference sequence). The ends were cut back, 9 bases at V and 7 bases at J, with 19 bases in the middle. The CDR3 has 13 residues. In DNA, the CDR3 is TGTGCCAGTGCAGGGGATATCCTTTTGGAGCAGTACTTC. Translated, it gives CASAGDILLEQYF.

The table lists this clone with a few counts. This chain connects TRBV19 to TRBJ2-3, with 7 bases aligning to TRBD1. J lost 3 bases, V lost 6 bases, and 6 bases had no gene match. The CDR3 totals 14 residues. The germline CDR1 and CDR2 sequences are LNHDA and SQIVND (reference sequence). CDR3 DNA sequence: TGTGCCAGTAGGATCGACAGGGAGACAGATACGCAGTATTTT. It yields the protein CASRIDRETDTQYF. Full variable domain (outside the CDR3, taken from reference TRBV19 and TRBJ2-3): DGGITQSPKYLFRKEGQNVTLSCEQNLNHDAMYWYRQDPGQGLRLIYYSQIVNDFQKGDIAEGYSVSREKKESFPLTVTSAQKNPTAFYLCASRIDRETDTQYFGPGTRLTVL.

The rearrangement links TRBV7-8 to TRBJ2-5; 7 nucleotides line up with TRBD2. After removal of 2 bases from V and 5 bases from J, the junction contained 8 bases not matched to a gene. The CDR3 sequence is 15 residues long. Germline V gene lookup returns CDR1 SGHVS and CDR2 FQNEAQ. The CDR3 is CASSLRGRGEETQYF. The CDR3 DNA is TGTGCCAGCAGCTTAAGGGGTCGGGGGGAGGAGACCCAGTACTTC.

The chain is built from TRBV6-5 and TRBJ2-2; 7 bases map to TRBD2. With 0 bases clipped from V and 1 base from J, the junction kept 2 bases outside the gene matches. The CDR3 has 16 residues. In germline, CDR1 is MNHEY, CDR2 SVGAGI. CDR3: CASSYSTSLNTGELFF. The CDR3 bases are TGTGCCAGCAGTTACTCGACTAGCCTGAACACCGGGGAGCTGTTTTTT.

Details on this clone: This same CDR3 is encoded by further DNA sequences in the sample. The chain is built from TRBV7-3 and TRBJ1-1; D call uncertain. Trimming pared 2 bases from V and 0 bases from J, leaving 4 bases between. Germline V lookup: CDR1 SGHTA, CDR2 FQGTGA. This CDR3 spans 13 amino acids. The CDR3 DNA is TGTGCCAGCAGCTTAGACTTGAACACTGAAGCTTTCTTT. This encodes CASSLDLNTEAFF.

This chain links TRBV29-1 with TRBJ1-2; tentatively, D is TRBD1 (5 bases). V lost 0 bases, J lost 2 bases, and 19 bases lay in between. The CDR3 length is 17 residues. Looked up from germline, CDR1 is SQVTM and CDR2 is ANQGSEA. CDR3 bases: TGCAGCGTTGAAGATCGGAGAAGGACAACCAAGAACTATGGCTACACCTTC. Its translation is CSVEDRRRTTKNYGYTF.

The chain has TRBV19 and TRBJ1-1; D call uncertain. V was trimmed by 3 bases and J by 5 bases, leaving 7 bases between them. The length of the CDR3 is 12 residues. The germline V gene encodes CDR1 LNHDA and CDR2 SQIVND (reference sequence). The CDR3 sequence is CASSMVGTEAFF. The CDR3 DNA follows: TGTGCCAGTAGTATGGTGGGGACTGAAGCTTTCTTT.

The CDR3 sequence: CASSQRDRSQPLYGYTF. Written as DNA, the CDR3 is TGTGCCAGCAGCCAACGGGACCGAAGTCAACCTCTCTATGGCTACACCTTC. The rearrangement links TRBV13 to TRBJ1-2; possible D gene TRBD1, 5 bases. Germline lookup yields CDR1 PRHDT and CDR2 FYEKMQ (reference sequence). V was trimmed by 5 bases and J by 4 bases, leaving 23 bases between them. The CDR3 length is 17 residues.

V is TRBV12-5 and J is TRBJ2-1; TRBD2 is a possible D gene (5 bases). This CDR3 is 13 amino acids long. Trimming shortened V by 7 bases and J by 5 bases, and 12 bases separated the two germline ends. The germline V gene has CDR1 LGHNT and CDR2 FRNRAP. The CDR3 nucleotides read TGTGCTAGTGCCGCCCCACTAGACAATGAGCAGTTCTTC. It codes for CASAAPLDNEQFF.

The V call is TRBV7-8, the J call TRBJ1-3; D is possibly TRBD1 (5 bases). Germline V gene data show CDR1 as SGHVS and CDR2 as FQNEAQ. V dropped 3 bases and J dropped 0 bases, with 12 bases sitting between them. This CDR3 is 16 amino acids long. The CDR3 spells CASSLSTGYSGNTIYF. CDR3 sequence (DNA): TGTGCCAGCAGCTTGTCTACAGGTTACTCTGGAAACACCATATATTTT.

This clone was seen a few times. The chain carries TRBV10-3 and TRBJ1-1, with D tentatively TRBD1 (5 bases). V lost 1 base to trimming and J lost 2 bases, with 14 bases between them. The V gene's germline CDR1 is ENHRY and CDR2 SYGVKD. CDR3 size: 16 residues. DNA of the CDR3: TGTGCCATCAGTGAGTTAGAATCGGGGCGTAACACTGAAGCTTTCTTT. Translated, it gives CAISELESGRNTEAFF.

The V call is TRBV6-1, the J call TRBJ2-1; 9 nucleotides line up with TRBD1. V was clipped by 5 bases and J by 2 bases; unmatched bases: 4. Germline loops: CDR1 MNHNS, CDR2 SASEGT. The CDR3 has 15 residues. CDR3 sequence reads: CASSRDREPYNEQFF. Written as DNA, the CDR3 is TGTGCCAGCAGTCGGGACAGGGAGCCCTACAATGAGCAGTTCTTC.

This clone was observed a few times. V is TRBV7-8 and J is TRBJ2-1; 8 bases are shared with TRBD1. The CDR3 runs 14 residues. The germline CDR1 and CDR2 sequences are SGHVS and FQNEAQ. Germline trimming cut 5 bases from V and 7 bases from J; bases unmatched to any gene: 7. The CDR3 sequence: CASSPRQGFNEQFF. CDR3 DNA: TGTGCCAGCAGCCCACGACAGGGGTTTAATGAGCAGTTCTTC.

The chain recombines TRBV29-1 with TRBJ2-5, with D perhaps given as TRBD1 or TRBD2 (5 bases each). V was pared by 8 bases and J by 4 bases, with 20 bases between. Germline assignment: CDR1 SQVTM and CDR2 ANQGSEA. The CDR3 runs to 14 residues. The chain's CDR3 is CSPAGLCRGETQYF. Here the CDR3 DNA reads TGCAGCCCTGCGGGCCTTTGTAGGGGAGAGACCCAGTACTTC.

CDR3 region: CSVENRDRRTEAFF. In nucleotides, the CDR3 is TGCAGCGTTGAAAACAGGGACAGGCGAACTGAAGCTTTCTTT. The chain links TRBV29-1 to TRBJ1-1; 8 positions match TRBD1. Germline trimming cut 2 bases from V and 5 bases from J; bases unmatched to any gene: 7. The CDR3 has 14 amino acids. Germline loops: CDR1 SQVTM, CDR2 ANQGSEA. The whole variable domain, remainder taken from reference TRBV29-1 and TRBJ1-1, is SAVISQKPSRDICQRGTSLTIQCQVDSQVTMMFWYRQQPGQSLTLIATANQGSEATYESGFVIDKFPISRPNLTFSTLTVSNMSPEDSSIYLCSVENRDRRTEAFFGQGTRLTVV.

The rearrangement uses TRBV27 and TRBJ2-7; TRBD2 agrees at 12 bases. The CDR3 extends over 15 amino acids. Germline values: CDR1 MNHEY, CDR2 SMNVEV (reference sequence). Trimming at V came to 5 bases and at J to 7 bases, leaving 9 bases not matched to a gene. CDR3 in DNA: TGTGCCAGCAGTCCCGTCTCTAGCGGGGGGGAAGAGCAGTACTTC. Amino acid sequence: CASSPVSSGGEEQYF.

J is TRBJ1-1 and V is TRBV30, with D tentatively TRBD1 (6 bases). Trimming pared 3 bases from V and 1 base from J, leaving 12 bases between. Looked up from germline, CDR1 is GTSNPN and CDR2 is SVGIG (reference sequence). This CDR3 region has 14 residues. CDR3 coding DNA: TGTGCCTGGAGCTTTGGGGGGCCGAACACTGAAGCTTTCTTT. It yields the protein CAWSFGGPNTEAFF.

This chain joins TRBV9 and TRBJ2-3, with D unresolved. This CDR3 is 11 amino acids long. The V end was cut by 4 bases, the J end by 2 bases, with 2 bases between. The germline CDR1 and CDR2 sequences are SGDLS and YYNGEE. The DNA for the CDR3 is TGTGCCAGCAGCACCACAGATACGCAGTATTTT. Protein: CASSTTDTQYF. Full variable domain (outside the CDR3, taken from reference TRBV9 and TRBJ2-3): DSGVTQTPKHLITATGQRVTLRCSPRSGDLSVYWYQQSLDQGLQFLIQYYNGEERAKGNILERFSAQQFPDLHSELNLSSLELGDSALYFCASSTTDTQYFGPGTRLTVL.

CDR3 coding DNA: TGTGCCAGCACCCCGGGTGGGGGCTACGAGCAGTACTTC. It specifies CASTPGGGYEQYF. The chain carries TRBV7-9 and TRBJ2-7; D could derive from TRBD1 or TRBD2 (5 bases each). CDR1 and CDR2 (germline): SEHNR, FQNEAQ (reference sequence). This CDR3 region has 13 residues. V was trimmed by 7 bases and J by 3 bases, leaving 13 bases between them.

In this sample, this clone turned up once. The chain carries TRBV27 and TRBJ2-5; D uncertain. Judging by the DNA end, TRBJ2-7 fits better; the J call may be wrong. The CDR3 is 14 amino acids. CDR1 is MNHEY and CDR2 is SMNVEV in the germline V gene (reference sequence). CDR3 in DNA: TGTGCCAGCACCTCTGGGATCGGAGCCTACGAGCAGTACTTC. Translating it yields CASTSGIGAYEQYF.

Only a few counts were recorded for this clone. The genes are TRBV5-1 and TRBJ2-5; the D is unclear. The CDR3 is 13 residues long. V dropped 4 bases and J dropped 5 bases, with 12 bases sitting between them. The V gene's germline CDR1 is SGHRS and CDR2 YFSETQ. The CDR3: CASSPNFGETQYF. Written as DNA, the CDR3 is TGCGCCAGCAGCCCTAACTTTGGGGAGACCCAGTACTTC.

This clone was counted only a few times. CDR3 protein: CASTWGGTQYF. DNA of the CDR3: TGCGCCAGCACCTGGGGGGGTACGCAGTATTTT. The chain is built from TRBV5-1 and TRBJ2-3; 7 nucleotides line up with TRBD2. J lost 8 bases, V lost 6 bases, and 3 bases had no gene match. The V gene's germline CDR1 is SGHRS and CDR2 YFSETQ. This CDR3 has 11 residues.

The V gene is TRBV6-5, the J gene TRBJ2-2; D gene ambiguous. Germline CDR1 MNHEY, CDR2 SVGAGI. Trimming cost V 2 bases and J 5 bases, with 9 bases left between them. The CDR3 runs to 14 residues. The CDR3 protein is CASSYAQRTGELFF. The CDR3 nucleotides are TGTGCCAGCAGTTACGCACAAAGAACCGGGGAGCTGTTTTTT.

The rearrangement uses TRBV29-1 and TRBJ1-1; 7 nucleotides line up with TRBD1. This CDR3 contains 13 residues. CDR1 and CDR2 from the germline V gene are SQVTM and ANQGSEA. The V segment lost 4 bases and the J segment 4 bases; nucleotides outside the gene matches: 6. CDR3: CSVGRQGGTEAFF. CDR3 bases: TGCAGCGTTGGGAGACAGGGAGGCACTGAAGCTTTCTTT.

The chain carries TRBV11-2 and TRBJ2-2, with TRBD2 matching over 13 bases. V dropped 8 bases and J dropped 0; count of bases not matched to a gene: 3. Germline CDR1 SGHAT, CDR2 FQNNGV. The CDR3 totals 16 residues. The CDR3 DNA follows: TGTGCCAGCCTACTAGCGGGGGGGACGAACACCGGGGAGCTGTTTTTT. Protein: CASLLAGGTNTGELFF.